This is a list of T cell receptor beta chains from one sample in a study of regulatory T cells in long-lasting Graves disease. TCRdb reanalysed the multiplex PCR reads using MiXCR and keeps one entry per CDR3 protein. The sample records fewer than 400,000 distinct CDR3 sequences, 20% to 25% being singletons. The starting material was peripheral blood mononuclear cells (PBMCs), obtained when the disease was refractory, from a patient treated with antithyroid drugs. The receptor set was obtained from a female donor with Graves disease. CDR3s include the opening cysteine and the closing phenylalanine or tryptophan. Each record gives: J gene, clone size, V gene, D gene, CDR3 DNA, CDR3 protein. The D gene is left open where the match is weak. Expanded clones are given a class, and other clones once, few, many or no size at all.

j_call: TRBJ2-7; clone_size: many; v_call: TRBV12-3/TRBV12-4; d_call: .; cdr3_nt: TGTGCCAGCAGTTTAATCCCGCAGGGAGTCAACGAGCAGTACTTC; cdr3_aa: CASSLIPQGVNEQYF
j_call: TRBJ2-5; clone_size: .; v_call: TRBV5-8; d_call: .; cdr3_nt: TGTGCCAGCAGACCCGGGTCAGTGGCTGGCTTAAAAGAGACCCAGTACTTC; cdr3_aa: CASRPGSVAGLKETQYF
j_call: TRBJ2-7; clone_size: many; v_call: TRBV2; d_call: .; cdr3_nt: TGTGCCAGCAGTGCGACAGAATACGAGCAGTACTTC; cdr3_aa: CASSATEYEQYF
j_call: TRBJ1-5; clone_size: .; v_call: TRBV30; d_call: .; cdr3_nt: TGTGCCTGGACGTCCGGAGGGGATCAGCCCCAGCATTTT; cdr3_aa: CAWTSGGDQPQHF
j_call: TRBJ1-3; clone_size: .; v_call: TRBV5-1; d_call: TRBD1; cdr3_nt: TGCGCCAGCAGCTTGGGGCATACGGACAGGTTATCTGGAAACACCATATATTTT; cdr3_aa: CASSLGHTDRLSGNTIYF
j_call: TRBJ1-2; clone_size: many; v_call: TRBV6-1; d_call: .; cdr3_nt: TGTGCCAGCAGAAAGGGGTTCTGGCTGGGGCTCTATGGCTACACCTTC; cdr3_aa: CASRKGFWLGLYGYTF
j_call: TRBJ2-5; clone_size: many; v_call: TRBV6-1; d_call: TRBD2; cdr3_nt: TGTGCCAGCAGTCCCCGAAGGGAGGGTTTTATTCAGACCCAGTACTTC; cdr3_aa: CASSPRREGFIQTQYF
j_call: TRBJ2-1; clone_size: .; v_call: TRBV29-1; d_call: TRBD2; cdr3_nt: TGCAGCGTTGGATGGCGGGAGGGCAATGAGCAGTTCTTC; cdr3_aa: CSVGWREGNEQFF
j_call: TRBJ1-2; clone_size: .; v_call: TRBV3-1; d_call: .; cdr3_nt: TGTGCCAGCAGCCAACTAGGGGGTGTTGGCTACACCTTC; cdr3_aa: CASSQLGGVGYTF
j_call: TRBJ2-3; clone_size: few; v_call: TRBV11-3; d_call: .; cdr3_nt: TGTGCCAGCAGCTTAGACCGGACGGATACGCAGTATTTT; cdr3_aa: CASSLDRTDTQYF
j_call: TRBJ2-7; clone_size: .; v_call: TRBV4-3; d_call: .; cdr3_nt: TGCGCCAGCAGCCCCCACAGAGAGCCCAAGAGCTCCTACGAGCAGTACTTC; cdr3_aa: CASSPHREPKSSYEQYF
j_call: TRBJ2-5; clone_size: many; v_call: TRBV3-1; d_call: TRBD2; cdr3_nt: TGTGCCAGCAGCCTCAACCCCCTAGCGGGAGGAGAGTACTTC; cdr3_aa: CASSLNPLAGGEYF
j_call: TRBJ2-5; clone_size: .; v_call: TRBV7-6; d_call: .; cdr3_nt: TGTGCCAGCAGCTTCTATCGGGACAAAAAGCAAGAGACCCAGTACTTC; cdr3_aa: CASSFYRDKKQETQYF
j_call: TRBJ2-1; clone_size: once; v_call: TRBV11-2; d_call: .; cdr3_nt: TGTGCCAGCAGCTTAGGGACTTCCAAGCAGTTCTTC; cdr3_aa: CASSLGTSKQFF
j_call: TRBJ1-2; clone_size: many; v_call: TRBV6-1; d_call: TRBD1; cdr3_nt: TGTGCCACCGCGGTTGTAACCGGGACAGGGGCTAACTATGGCTACACCTTC; cdr3_aa: CATAVVTGTGANYGYTF
j_call: TRBJ1-5; clone_size: .; v_call: TRBV20-1; d_call: .; cdr3_nt: TGCAGTGCTAATCAGCCTCAGCATTTT; cdr3_aa: CSANQPQHF
j_call: TRBJ1-3; clone_size: many; v_call: TRBV3-1; d_call: .; cdr3_nt: TGTGCCAGCAGCCAGGTGCCCTCAGGAAACACCATATATTTT; cdr3_aa: CASSQVPSGNTIYF
j_call: TRBJ1-1; clone_size: many; v_call: TRBV28; d_call: TRBD1; cdr3_nt: TGTGCCAGCAGTTTGCGGTCCTACCCTTGGGACAGGGGGCGTGACACTGAAGCTTTCTTT; cdr3_aa: CASSLRSYPWDRGRDTEAFF
j_call: TRBJ2-7; clone_size: .; v_call: TRBV5-1; d_call: TRBD2; cdr3_nt: TGTGCCAGCAGCACCCTAGCGGAACCTTACGAGCAGTACTTC; cdr3_aa: CASSTLAEPYEQYF
j_call: TRBJ1-3; clone_size: .; v_call: TRBV30; d_call: .; cdr3_nt: TGTGCCTGGGAGTCGGACTCTGGAAACACCATATATTTT; cdr3_aa: CAWESDSGNTIYF
j_call: TRBJ2-7; clone_size: many; v_call: TRBV11-2; d_call: TRBD2; cdr3_nt: TGTGCCAGCAGCCTGGGGACTAGCGGGTTTGAGCAGTACTTC; cdr3_aa: CASSLGTSGFEQYF
j_call: TRBJ2-2; clone_size: .; v_call: TRBV5-1; d_call: TRBD2; cdr3_nt: TGCGCCAGCAGCCCAACGACTAGCGGGAGCACCGGGGAGCTGTTTTTT; cdr3_aa: CASSPTTSGSTGELFF
j_call: TRBJ2-7; clone_size: many; v_call: TRBV6-5; d_call: TRBD1; cdr3_nt: TGTGCCAGCAGTTACGGGACAGGGAACGAGCAGTACTTC; cdr3_aa: CASSYGTGNEQYF
j_call: TRBJ1-2; clone_size: .; v_call: TRBV14; d_call: .; cdr3_nt: TGTGCCAGCAGACCTACAGGGCAACCTGGCTACACCTTC; cdr3_aa: CASRPTGQPGYTF
j_call: TRBJ2-7; clone_size: few; v_call: TRBV5-1; d_call: .; cdr3_nt: TGCGCCAGCAGCTTGCCCGGACAGCTTTTTAACGAGCAGTACTTC; cdr3_aa: CASSLPGQLFNEQYF
j_call: TRBJ2-7; clone_size: many; v_call: TRBV4-3; d_call: .; cdr3_nt: TGCGCCAGCAGCCAAGATGGGGTAGGGACCTACGAGCAGTACTTC; cdr3_aa: CASSQDGVGTYEQYF
j_call: TRBJ2-5; clone_size: few; v_call: TRBV27; d_call: .; cdr3_nt: TGTGCCAGCAGTTCCACACGGGTCGGGGAGACCCAGTACTTC; cdr3_aa: CASSSTRVGETQYF
j_call: TRBJ1-2; clone_size: many; v_call: TRBV28; d_call: TRBD1; cdr3_nt: TGTGCCAGCAGCCTGGCGACAGGGAATGACTATGGCTACACCTTC; cdr3_aa: CASSLATGNDYGYTF
j_call: TRBJ1-2; clone_size: many; v_call: TRBV19; d_call: .; cdr3_nt: TGTGCCAGTAGTATAGATCTCATCGGGACCTATGGCTACACCTTC; cdr3_aa: CASSIDLIGTYGYTF
j_call: TRBJ2-7; clone_size: many; v_call: TRBV11-1; d_call: .; cdr3_nt: TGTGCCAGCAGCTCCCGACTCTCCTACGAGCAGTACTTC; cdr3_aa: CASSSRLSYEQYF
j_call: TRBJ2-5; clone_size: many; v_call: TRBV30; d_call: TRBD2; cdr3_nt: TGTGCCTGGAGTGTGCTAGCGGGAGGGCCCCGGGAGACCCAGTACTTC; cdr3_aa: CAWSVLAGGPRETQYF
j_call: TRBJ1-3; clone_size: .; v_call: TRBV6-1; d_call: .; cdr3_nt: TGTGCCAGCAGTCCCGGGACGTTCGCGGGAAACACCATATATTTT; cdr3_aa: CASSPGTFAGNTIYF
j_call: TRBJ2-1; clone_size: .; v_call: TRBV7-2; d_call: TRBD2; cdr3_nt: TGTGCCAGCAGCTTAGATGGGACTAGCGGGAGCCATGAGCAGTTCTTC; cdr3_aa: CASSLDGTSGSHEQFF
j_call: TRBJ2-2; clone_size: .; v_call: TRBV10-2; d_call: TRBD2; cdr3_nt: TGCGCCAGCAGTGATACTAGCGGGAGCAACACCGGGGAGCTGTTTTTT; cdr3_aa: CASSDTSGSNTGELFF
j_call: TRBJ2-3; clone_size: once; v_call: TRBV5-5; d_call: TRBD2; cdr3_nt: TGTGCCAGCAGCTTGGCCAGGCGTCTAGCGGGCACGTTCTTTAGCACAGATACGCAGTATTTT; cdr3_aa: CASSLARRLAGTFFSTDTQYF
j_call: TRBJ1-1; clone_size: many; v_call: TRBV20-1; d_call: .; cdr3_nt: TGCAGTGCTGGTCGGGACGGTACCACTGAAGCTTTCTTT; cdr3_aa: CSAGRDGTTEAFF
j_call: TRBJ2-4; clone_size: many; v_call: TRBV2; d_call: .; cdr3_nt: TGTGCCGCCCGTGGGAGCCAAAACATTCAGTACTTC; cdr3_aa: CAARGSQNIQYF
j_call: TRBJ2-5; clone_size: .; v_call: TRBV5-1; d_call: TRBD1; cdr3_nt: TGCGCCAGCAGCTTGGATGGACAGGGTGGAGAGACCCAGTACTTC; cdr3_aa: CASSLDGQGGETQYF
j_call: TRBJ1-1; clone_size: .; v_call: TRBV29-1; d_call: .; cdr3_nt: TGCAGCGTTAATAGGGTCGGCACTGAAGCTTTCTTT; cdr3_aa: CSVNRVGTEAFF
j_call: TRBJ2-1; clone_size: few; v_call: TRBV25-1; d_call: .; cdr3_nt: TGTGCCAGCAGTGAACGTGGAGGGGGCTACAATGAGCAGTTCTTC; cdr3_aa: CASSERGGGYNEQFF
j_call: TRBJ2-2; clone_size: once; v_call: TRBV20-1; d_call: .; cdr3_nt: TGCAGTGCTAGACCTCCCACTAGTTTTTCCGGGGAGCTGTTTTTT; cdr3_aa: CSARPPTSFSGELFF
j_call: TRBJ1-3; clone_size: .; v_call: TRBV6-2/TRBV6-3; d_call: .; cdr3_nt: TGTGCCACGGCCTCTGGAAACACCATATATTTT; cdr3_aa: CATASGNTIYF
j_call: TRBJ1-2; clone_size: many; v_call: TRBV12-5; d_call: .; cdr3_nt: TGTGCTAGTGGCACACCCGCTTATGGCTACACCTTC; cdr3_aa: CASGTPAYGYTF
j_call: TRBJ1-4; clone_size: many; v_call: TRBV28; d_call: .; cdr3_nt: TGTGCCAGCAGTCATAGACAACCGGCACATGAAAAACTGTTTTTT; cdr3_aa: CASSHRQPAHEKLFF
j_call: TRBJ2-7; clone_size: few; v_call: TRBV7-2; d_call: TRBD1; cdr3_nt: TGTGCCAGCAGCTCTGGACAGGTTTACTACGAGCAGTACTTC; cdr3_aa: CASSSGQVYYEQYF
j_call: TRBJ2-5; clone_size: few; v_call: TRBV9; d_call: .; cdr3_nt: TGTGCCAGCAGCGAGACAGTTAACCATCAGGAGACCCAGTACTTC; cdr3_aa: CASSETVNHQETQYF
j_call: TRBJ1-2; clone_size: many; v_call: TRBV29-1; d_call: .; cdr3_nt: TGCAGCGCCCCGGGACCGGGAGGTTATGGCTACACCTTC; cdr3_aa: CSAPGPGGYGYTF
j_call: TRBJ2-7; clone_size: many; v_call: TRBV11-2; d_call: TRBD2; cdr3_nt: TGTGCCAGTCGGGGGGTAAGCGAGCAGTACTTC; cdr3_aa: CASRGVSEQYF
j_call: TRBJ1-4; clone_size: many; v_call: TRBV28; d_call: TRBD1; cdr3_nt: TGTGCCAGCAGAACCCGGGACAGGCCTAATGAAAAACTGTTTTTT; cdr3_aa: CASRTRDRPNEKLFF
j_call: TRBJ1-2; clone_size: few; v_call: TRBV6-5; d_call: .; cdr3_nt: TGTGCCAGCAGTTACTCGAACGTGGGGATGGTGGACTATGGCTACACCTTC; cdr3_aa: CASSYSNVGMVDYGYTF